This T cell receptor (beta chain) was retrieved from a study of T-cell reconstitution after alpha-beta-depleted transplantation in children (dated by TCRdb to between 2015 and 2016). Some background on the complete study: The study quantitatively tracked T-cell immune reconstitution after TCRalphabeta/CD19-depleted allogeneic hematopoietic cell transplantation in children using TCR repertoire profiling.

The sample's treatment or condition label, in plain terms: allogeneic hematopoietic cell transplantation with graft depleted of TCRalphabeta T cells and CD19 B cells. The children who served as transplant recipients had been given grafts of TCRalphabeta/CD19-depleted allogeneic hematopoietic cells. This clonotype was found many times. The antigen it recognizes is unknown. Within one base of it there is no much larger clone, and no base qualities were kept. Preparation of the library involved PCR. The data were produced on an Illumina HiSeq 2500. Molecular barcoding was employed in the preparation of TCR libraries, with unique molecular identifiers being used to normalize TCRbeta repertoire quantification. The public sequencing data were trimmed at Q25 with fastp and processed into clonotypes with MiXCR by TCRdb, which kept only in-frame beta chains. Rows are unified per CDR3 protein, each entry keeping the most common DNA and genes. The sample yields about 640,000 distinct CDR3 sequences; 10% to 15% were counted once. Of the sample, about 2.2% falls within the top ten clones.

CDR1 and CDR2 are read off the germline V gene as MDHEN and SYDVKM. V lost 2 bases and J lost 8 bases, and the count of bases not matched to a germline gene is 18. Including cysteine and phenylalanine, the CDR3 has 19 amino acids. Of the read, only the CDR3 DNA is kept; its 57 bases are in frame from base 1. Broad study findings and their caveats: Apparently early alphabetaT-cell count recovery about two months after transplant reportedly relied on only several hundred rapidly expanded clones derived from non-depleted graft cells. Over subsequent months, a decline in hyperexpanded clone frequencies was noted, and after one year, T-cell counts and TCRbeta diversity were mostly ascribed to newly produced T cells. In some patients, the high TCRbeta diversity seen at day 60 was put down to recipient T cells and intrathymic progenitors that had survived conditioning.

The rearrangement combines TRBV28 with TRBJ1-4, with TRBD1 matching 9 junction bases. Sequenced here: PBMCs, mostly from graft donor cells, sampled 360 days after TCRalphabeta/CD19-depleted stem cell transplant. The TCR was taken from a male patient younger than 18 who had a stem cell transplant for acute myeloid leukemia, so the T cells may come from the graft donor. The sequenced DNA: TGTGCCAGCAGTTTAATGGACAGGGGAGGGTGGAGGAGTCGAGAAAAACTGTTTTTT. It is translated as CASSLMDRGGWRSREKLFF.